This TCR beta chain was profiled in a study of identical twins. This clonotype was recorded at least ten times. As yet, its antigen is unknown. Carrying unique molecular identifiers, the cDNA also gained a universal primer site through template switching. MiXCR, applied by TCRdb to the 5' RACE reads, yields one record per CDR3 protein. The sample includes approximately 670,000 distinct CDR3 sequences, 6.1% seen only once; the top ten take around 1.7%. Trimming took 1 base from V and 4 from J, leaving 8 bases between them. Looked up from germline, CDR1 is SGHTA and CDR2 is FQGNSA. The CDR3 length is 13 residues. Study-level findings and limits: For cord blood, abundant beta clonotypes had fewer insertions, unlike memory repertoires, which showed none. Models predicted less out-of-frame TCR alpha sharing in monozygotic twins than was found.

Every donor was a healthy Caucasian. This chain connects TRBV7-2 to TRBJ2-7; D is undetermined. The sequencing sample was made of naive T cells sorted from blood. The receptor's source is a man between 18 and 29 years old in good health. CDR3 in amino acids: CASSLGPKYEQYF. Here the CDR3 DNA reads TGTGCCAGCAGCTTAGGCCCCAAATACGAGCAGTACTTC.